This TCR beta chain was retrieved from a study of vaccination effects on CD4 cells after COVID-19. Study outcomes and limitations: Just 1 of 255 vaccine-induced clones in healthy recipients was cross-reactive.

Cultured cells yielded isolated CD4+ T cells after around 10 days. Testing of the vaccine recipients showed negative nucleocapsid antibodies and no prior SARS-CoV-2 infection. The sample holds a few counts of this clone. Its antigen remains unidentified. The CDR3 loop spans 13 amino acids. V lost 5 bases and J lost 4, with 9 bases in between. Germline assignment: CDR1 MNHEY and CDR2 SVGAGI. Repertoires were generated with immunoSEQ multiplex PCR, while TCRdb's copy carries only in-frame clones and drops some. The table has roughly 56,000 clones, about 83% seen once. The sequences come from CD4+ T cells from PBMCs cultured without peptide, collected before COVID-19 vaccination. This clonotype was sampled from a human donor who received a COVID-19 vaccine. The V and J genes are TRBV6-5 and TRBJ1-5; the D gene is possibly TRBD1 (6 bases). CDR3 nucleotides: TGTGCCAGCAGTCCCACAGGGAATCAGCCCCAGCATTTT. Its translation: CASSPTGNQPQHF.